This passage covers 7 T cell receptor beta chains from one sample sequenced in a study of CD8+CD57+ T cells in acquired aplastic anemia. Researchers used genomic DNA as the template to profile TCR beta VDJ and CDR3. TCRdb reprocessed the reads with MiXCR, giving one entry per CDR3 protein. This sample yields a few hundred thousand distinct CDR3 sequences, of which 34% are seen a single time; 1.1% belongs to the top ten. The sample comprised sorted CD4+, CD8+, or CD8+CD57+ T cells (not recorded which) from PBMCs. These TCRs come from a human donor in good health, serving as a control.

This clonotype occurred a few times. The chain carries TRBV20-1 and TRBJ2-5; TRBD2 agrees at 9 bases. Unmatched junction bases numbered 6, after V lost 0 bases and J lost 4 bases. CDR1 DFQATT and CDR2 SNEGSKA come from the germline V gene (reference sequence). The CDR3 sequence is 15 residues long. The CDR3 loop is CSARDWRGGRETQYF. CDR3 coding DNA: TGCAGTGCTAGAGATTGGCGGGGGGGGCGAGAGACCCAGTACTTC.

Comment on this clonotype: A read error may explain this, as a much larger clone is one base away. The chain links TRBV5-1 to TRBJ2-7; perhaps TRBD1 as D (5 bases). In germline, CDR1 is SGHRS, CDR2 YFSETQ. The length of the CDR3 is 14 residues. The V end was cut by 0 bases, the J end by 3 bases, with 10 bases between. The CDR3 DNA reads TGCGCCAGCAGCTTGGGGACACTAAGCTACGAGCAGTACGTC. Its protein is CASSLGTLSYEQYV.

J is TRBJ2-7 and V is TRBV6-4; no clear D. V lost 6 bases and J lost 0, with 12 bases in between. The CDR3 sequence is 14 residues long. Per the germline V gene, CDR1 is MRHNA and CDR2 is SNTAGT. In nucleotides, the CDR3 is TGTGCCAGCAGGGGCTCATCCAGCTCCTACGAGCAGTACTTC. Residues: CASRGSSSSYEQYF.

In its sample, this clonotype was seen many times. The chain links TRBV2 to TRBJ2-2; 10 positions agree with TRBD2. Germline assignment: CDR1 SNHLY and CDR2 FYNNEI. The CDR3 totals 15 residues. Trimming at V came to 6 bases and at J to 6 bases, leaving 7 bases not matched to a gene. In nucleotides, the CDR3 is TGTGCCAGCAGATTAGCGGGAGGATGGTCCGGGGAGCTGTTTTTT. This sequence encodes CASRLAGGWSGELFF.

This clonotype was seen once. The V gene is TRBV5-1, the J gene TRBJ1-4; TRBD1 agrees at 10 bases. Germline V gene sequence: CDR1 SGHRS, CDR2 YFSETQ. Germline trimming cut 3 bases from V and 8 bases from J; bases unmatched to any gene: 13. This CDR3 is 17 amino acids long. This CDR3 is CASSSRTGGPLEEKLFF. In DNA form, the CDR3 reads TGCGCCAGCAGCTCCAGGACAGGGGGACCCTTAGAAGAAAAACTGTTTTTT.

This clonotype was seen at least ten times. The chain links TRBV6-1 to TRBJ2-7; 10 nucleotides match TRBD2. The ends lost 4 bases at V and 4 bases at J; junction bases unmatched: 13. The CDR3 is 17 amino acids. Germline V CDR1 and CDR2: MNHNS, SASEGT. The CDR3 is CASSGLIAGGPPYEQYF. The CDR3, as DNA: TGTGCCAGCAGTGGGTTGATAGCGGGGGGACCTCCATACGAGCAGTACTTC.

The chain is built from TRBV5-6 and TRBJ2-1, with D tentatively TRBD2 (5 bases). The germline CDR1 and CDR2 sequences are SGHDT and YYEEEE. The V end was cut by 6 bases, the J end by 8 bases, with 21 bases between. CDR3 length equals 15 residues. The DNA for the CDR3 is TGTGCCAGCACCCCCGGGGTAAGGCACAATTATGAGCAGTTCTTC. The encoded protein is CASTPGVRHNYEQFF.